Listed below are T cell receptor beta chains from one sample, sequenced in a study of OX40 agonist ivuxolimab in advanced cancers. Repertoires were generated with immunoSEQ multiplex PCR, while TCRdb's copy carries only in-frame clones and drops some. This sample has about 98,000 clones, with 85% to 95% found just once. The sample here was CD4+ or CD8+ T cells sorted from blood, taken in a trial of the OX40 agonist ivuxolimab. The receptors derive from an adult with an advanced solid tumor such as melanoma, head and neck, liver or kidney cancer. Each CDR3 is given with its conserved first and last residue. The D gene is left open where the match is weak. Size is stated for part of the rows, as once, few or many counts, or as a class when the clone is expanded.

CASSLGGLASGANVLTF,TGTGCCAGCAGCTTGGGGGGTCTAGCTTCTGGGGCCAACGTCCTGACTTTC,-,-,TRBJ2-6,TRBV5-4,17
CASSQDAAAMLNEQFF,TGCGCCAGCAGCCAAGATGCAGCGGCGATGCTCAATGAGCAGTTCTTC,once,-,TRBJ2-1,TRBV4-1,16
CASSLGPSSGRAHEQFF,TGTGCCAGCAGCTTAGGCCCTTCTAGCGGGAGGGCCCATGAGCAGTTCTTC,-,TRBD2,TRBJ2-1,TRBV7-9,17
CASSLITTSTEAFF,TGTGCCAGCAGTTTAATCACGACCTCCACTGAAGCTTTCTTT,-,-,TRBJ1-1,TRBV28,14
CASSPTGMRDTEAFF,TGTGCCAGCAGCCCAACCGGAATGAGGGACACTGAAGCTTTCTTT,-,-,TRBJ1-1,TRBV7-9,15
CASSISDSSSGNTIYF,-,-,-,TRBJ1-3,TRBV9,16
CAWTTPSADTQYF,TGTGCCTGGACGACCCCCTCGGCAGATACGCAGTATTTT,-,-,TRBJ2-3,TRBV30,13
CASSFPPLHF,TGTGCCAGCAGTTTCCCCCCCCTCCACTTT,-,-,TRBJ1-6,TRBV6-5,10
CAYRIPGQAEAFF,TGTGCCTACCGAATACCGGGACAGGCGGAAGCTTTCTTT,-,TRBD1,TRBJ1-1,TRBV30,13
CASSPQGAGEWETQYF,TGCGCCAGCAGCCCACAGGGGGCCGGCGAGTGGGAGACCCAGTACTTC,-,TRBD1,TRBJ2-5,TRBV4-1,16
CASSYSGTETQYF,TGTGCCAGCAGCTACAGCGGGACAGAGACCCAGTACTTC,-,TRBD2,TRBJ2-5,TRBV7-9,13
CASSPGGLRGRFYEQYF,TGTGCCAGCTCACCAGGAGGATTGCGGGGGCGGTTCTACGAGCAGTACTTC,-,-,TRBJ2-7,TRBV18,17
CASSTDRVRIGEQYF,TGCGCCAGCAGCACCGACAGGGTTCGGATTGGTGAGCAGTACTTC,-,TRBD1,TRBJ2-7,TRBV4-3,15
CASSLDWSTEKLFF,TGCGCCAGCAGCTTGGACTGGTCAACAGAAAAACTGTTTTTT,few,-,TRBJ1-4,TRBV5-1,14
CASSRSNEQFF,TGTGCCAGCAGCCGGTCTAATGAGCAGTTCTTC,-,-,TRBJ2-1,TRBV14,11
CAWSRWSNEKLFF,TGTGCCTGGAGTAGGTGGTCGAATGAAAAACTGTTTTTT,-,-,TRBJ1-4,TRBV30,13
CAWGMGVNEKLFF,TGTGCCTGGGGGATGGGGGTTAATGAAAAACTGTTTTTT,-,-,TRBJ1-4,TRBV30,13
CAIGEVTDTQYF,TGTGCCATCGGCGAAGTCACAGATACGCAGTATTTT,-,-,TRBJ2-3,TRBV10-3,12
CASSPQGHNQPQHF,TGTGCCAGCTCACCCCAAGGACACAATCAGCCCCAGCATTTT,-,-,TRBJ1-5,TRBV18,14
CASSEGPTTGAFF,TGTGCCAGCAGCGAGGGACCGACAACCGGGGCTTTCTTT,-,-,TRBJ1-1,TRBV7-3,13
CASSLWGTLSNQPQHF,TGTGCCAGCAGCTTGTGGGGTACCTTGAGCAATCAGCCCCAGCATTTT,-,-,TRBJ1-5,TRBV5-6,16
CASSQVAGNQPQHF,TGTGCCAGCAGCCAAGTCGCCGGCAATCAGCCCCAGCATTTT,-,-,TRBJ1-5,TRBV4-2,14
CASNPSTDTQYF,TGTGCCAGCAACCCCTCCACAGATACGCAGTATTTT,-,-,TRBJ2-3,TRBV9,12
CASSYQPVQADGYTF,TGTGCCAGCAGTTACCAACCAGTCCAGGCAGATGGCTACACCTTC,once,-,TRBJ1-2,TRBV6-5,15
CASSLSDTQYF,TGCGCCAGCAGCTTGTCGGATACGCAGTATTTT,-,-,TRBJ2-3,TRBV5-1,11
CASSQEQGLKNIQYF,TGTGCCAGCAGCCAAGAACAGGGATTAAAAAACATTCAGTACTTC,once,-,TRBJ2-4,TRBV5-6,15
CASSSGGRYGYTF,TGCGCCAGCAGCTCCGGGGGGCGGTATGGCTACACCTTC,-,-,TRBJ1-2,TRBV5-1,13
CASSYSVLVPTQYF,TGTGCCAGCAGTTACTCGGTACTAGTCCCTACGCAGTATTTT,-,-,TRBJ2-3,TRBV6-5,14
CASSETITGVQETQYF,TGTGCCAGCAGCGAAACCATTACAGGAGTCCAAGAGACCCAGTACTTC,-,-,TRBJ2-5,TRBV9,16
CASSYSFLDGPGPQHF,TGTGCCAGCAGTTACTCTTTTCTTGACGGGCCGGGGCCCCAGCATTTT,-,-,TRBJ1-5,TRBV6-5,16
CASSYLGQGRNEQYF,TGTGCCAGCAGTTACCTTGGACAGGGTCGGAACGAGCAGTACTTC,once,TRBD1,TRBJ2-7,TRBV6-6,15
CASSLGPGLAGVYNEQFF,TGTGCCAGCAGCTTAGGACCGGGACTAGCGGGAGTATACAATGAGCAGTTCTTC,-,TRBD2,TRBJ2-1,TRBV11-3,18
CASSIQGWNGYTF,TGTGCCAGCAGTATACAGGGGTGGAATGGCTACACCTTC,-,TRBD1,TRBJ1-2,TRBV7-9,13
CASSPGQLNSYGYTF,TGTGCCAGCAGTCCGGGACAGCTAAATTCCTATGGCTACACCTTC,-,TRBD1,TRBJ1-2,TRBV28,15
CASSQEVETGVSYEQYF,TGCGCCAGCAGCCAAGAGGTTGAGACAGGCGTCTCCTACGAGCAGTACTTC,-,-,TRBJ2-7,TRBV4-3,17
CAWMRGPGNAEAFF,TGTGCCTGGATGCGGGGGCCGGGGAACGCTGAAGCTTTCTTT,-,-,TRBJ1-1,TRBV30,14
CASSLPGLNNEQFF,TGTGCCAGCAGTCTCCCGGGACTGAACAATGAGCAGTTCTTC,-,-,TRBJ2-1,TRBV6-5,14
CASSTQGNTEQYF,TGTGCCAGCAGTACGCAGGGGAACACCGAGCAGTACTTC,-,-,TRBJ2-7,TRBV6-4,13
CSAKTRDRSFF,TGCAGTGCTAAAACCCGGGACCGGTCGTTCTTC,few,-,TRBJ2-1,TRBV20-1,11
CSARDRRGLF,TGCAGTGCTAGAGATAGGAGGGGGTTATTC,-,-,TRBJ2-7,TRBV20-1,10
CASSLVRQHSEQFF,TGTGCCAGCAGCTTAGTTAGACAGCACTCTGAGCAGTTCTTC,-,-,TRBJ2-1,TRBV7-8,14
CASNPGTGGANYGYTF,TGTGCCAGCAATCCGGGGACAGGGGGCGCTAACTATGGCTACACCTTC,-,TRBD1,TRBJ1-2,TRBV7-2,16
CASSVGQGPKRF,TGTGCCAGCAGCGTCGGACAGGGACCTAAAAGATTT,-,TRBD1,TRBJ1-1,TRBV9,12